This T cell receptor beta chain is drawn from a study of blood T cell repertoires in COVID-19. On the study more broadly: Acute and convalescent COVID-19 samples came from the United States, Italy and Spain. PBMCs, B-cell-depleted T cells, or T cells were the source of the cDNA or gDNA that made up the material.

V gave up 4 bases and J gave up 3 bases, with 12 bases separating them. In germline, CDR1 is MNHEY, CDR2 SVGAGI. CDR3 length equals 14 residues. Source study methods: Estimation of nucleated cell counts was performed using reference gene primer amplification. TCRdb's copy holds only in-frame clones and misses some; the assay was immunoSEQ multiplex PCR. V, J and clone size were drawn from that table, and D and trimming were deduced from the DNA. This table holds roughly 100,000 clones, 91% found once. Sequenced sample: peripheral blood. The chain recombines TRBV6-5 with TRBJ1-2; D is perhaps TRBD1 (6 bases). The receptor comes from a human donor with active COVID-19. The donor label of this sample is uncertain. The CDR3 loop is CASSFFGGDYGYTF. CDR3 DNA sequence: TGTGCCAGCAGTTTCTTTGGGGGCGACTATGGCTACACCTTC.